This T cell receptor (beta chain) is from a study of cytomegalovirus exposure and HLA in healthy donors. Whole-study findings and limits: Reportedly, diagnosis of cytomegalovirus status by the classifier showed high specificity and sensitivity. In vitro checks showed that three CMV-associated chains really do target CMV antigens.

Both 60 Vbeta primers and 13 Jbeta primers went into the PCR. Data came from immunoSEQ multiplex PCR; TCRdb stores just in-frame clones and leaves some out. The repertoire consists of around 91,000 clones, with roughly 78% occurring once and the leading ten covering approximately 4.7%. This CDR3 contains 16 residues. Germline V gene lookup returns CDR1 SGHRS and CDR2 YFSETQ. Trimming took 1 base from V and 6 from J; bases not matched to a gene: 9. Comment on this clone: Its antigen is undetermined. Other DNA sequences in the same sample also yield this CDR3.

The chain employs TRBV5-1 and TRBJ2-2, with 7 bases aligning to TRBD1. This TCR was sampled from a male donor in good health and CMV-seropositive. The sequencing sample was made of PBMCs. The CDR3 sequence is CASSLSVNRGAGELFF. For the CDR3, the DNA is TGCGCCAGCAGCTTGTCCGTAAACAGGGGAGCCGGGGAGCTGTTTTTT.